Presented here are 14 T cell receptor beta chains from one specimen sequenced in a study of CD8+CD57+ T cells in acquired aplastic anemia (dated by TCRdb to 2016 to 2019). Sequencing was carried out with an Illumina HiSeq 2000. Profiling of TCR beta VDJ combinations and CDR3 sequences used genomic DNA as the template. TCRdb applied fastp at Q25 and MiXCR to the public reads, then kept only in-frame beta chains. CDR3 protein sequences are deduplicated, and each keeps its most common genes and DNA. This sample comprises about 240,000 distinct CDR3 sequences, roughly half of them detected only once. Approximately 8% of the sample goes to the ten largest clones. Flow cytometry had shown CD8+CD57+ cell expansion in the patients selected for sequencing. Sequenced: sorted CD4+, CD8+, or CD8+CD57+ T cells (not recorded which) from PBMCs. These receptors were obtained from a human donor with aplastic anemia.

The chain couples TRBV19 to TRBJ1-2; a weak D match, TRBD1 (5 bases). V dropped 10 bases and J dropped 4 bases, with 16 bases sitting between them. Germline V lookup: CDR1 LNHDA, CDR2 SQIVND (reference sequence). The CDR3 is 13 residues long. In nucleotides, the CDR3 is TGTGCCACAATGGACATTCGTGGCTATGGCTACACCTTC. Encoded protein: CATMDIRGYGYTF. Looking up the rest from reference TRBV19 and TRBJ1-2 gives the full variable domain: DGGITQSPKYLFRKEGQNVTLSCEQNLNHDAMYWYRQDPGQGLRLIYYSQIVNDFQKGDIAEGYSVSREKKESFPLTVTSAQKNPTAFYLCATMDIRGYGYTFGSGTRLTVV.

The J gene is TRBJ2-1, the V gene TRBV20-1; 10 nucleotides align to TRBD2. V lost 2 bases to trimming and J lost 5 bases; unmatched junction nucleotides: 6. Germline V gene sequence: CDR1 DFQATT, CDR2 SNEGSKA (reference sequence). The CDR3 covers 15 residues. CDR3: CSARTGSGGHNEQFF. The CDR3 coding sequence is TGCAGTGCTAGAACGGGTAGCGGGGGGCACAATGAGCAGTTCTTC.

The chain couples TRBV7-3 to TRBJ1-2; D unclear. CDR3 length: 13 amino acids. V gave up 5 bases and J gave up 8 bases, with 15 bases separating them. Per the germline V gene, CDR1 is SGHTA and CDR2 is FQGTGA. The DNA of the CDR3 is TGTGCCAGCAGCCCGGCGGGTGGCGCAGGCTACACCTTC. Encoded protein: CASSPAGGAGYTF.

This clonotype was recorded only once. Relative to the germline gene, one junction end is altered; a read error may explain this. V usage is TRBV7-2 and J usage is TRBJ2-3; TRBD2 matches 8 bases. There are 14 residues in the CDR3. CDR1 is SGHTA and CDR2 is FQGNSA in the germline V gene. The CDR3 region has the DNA TGTGCCAGCAGCCTTGGGACTAGGGCAGATACGCGGTATTTT. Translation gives CASSLGTRADTRYF.

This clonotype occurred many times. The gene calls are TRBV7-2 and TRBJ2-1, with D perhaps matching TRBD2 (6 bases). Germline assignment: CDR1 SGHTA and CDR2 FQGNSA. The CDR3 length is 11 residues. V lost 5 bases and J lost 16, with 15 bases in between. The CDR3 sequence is CASSATRDSFF. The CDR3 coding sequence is TGTGCCAGCAGCGCCACCCGGGACTCCTTCTTC.

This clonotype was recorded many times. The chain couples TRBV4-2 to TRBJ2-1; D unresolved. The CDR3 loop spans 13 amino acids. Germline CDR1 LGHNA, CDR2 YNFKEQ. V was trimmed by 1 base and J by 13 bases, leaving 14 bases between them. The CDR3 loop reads CASSQVYSYSQFF. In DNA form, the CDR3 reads TGTGCCAGCAGCCAAGTGTACAGCTATTCTCAGTTCTTC.

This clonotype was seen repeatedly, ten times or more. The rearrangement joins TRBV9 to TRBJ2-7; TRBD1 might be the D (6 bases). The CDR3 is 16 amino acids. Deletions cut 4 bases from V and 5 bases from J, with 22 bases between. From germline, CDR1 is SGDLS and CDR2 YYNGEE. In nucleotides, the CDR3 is TGTGCCAGCAGCCAAACAGGGTCCTCAGTTACCCACGAGCAGTACTTC. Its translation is CASSQTGSSVTHEQYF.

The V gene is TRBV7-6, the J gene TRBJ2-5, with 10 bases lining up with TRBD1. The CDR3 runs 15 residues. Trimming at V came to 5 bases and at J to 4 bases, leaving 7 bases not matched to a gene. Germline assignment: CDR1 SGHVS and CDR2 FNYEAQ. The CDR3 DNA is TGTGCCAGCAGCCCCGGGACAGGGGAAAGAGAGACCCAGTACTTC. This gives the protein CASSPGTGERETQYF.

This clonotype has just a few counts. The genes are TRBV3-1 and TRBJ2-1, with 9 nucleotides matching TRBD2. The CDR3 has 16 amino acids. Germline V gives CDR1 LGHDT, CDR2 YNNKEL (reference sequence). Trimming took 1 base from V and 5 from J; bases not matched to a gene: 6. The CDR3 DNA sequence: TGTGCCAGCAGCCAAGTCCCTAGCGGGATAAACAATGAGCAGTTCTTC. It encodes CASSQVPSGINNEQFF.

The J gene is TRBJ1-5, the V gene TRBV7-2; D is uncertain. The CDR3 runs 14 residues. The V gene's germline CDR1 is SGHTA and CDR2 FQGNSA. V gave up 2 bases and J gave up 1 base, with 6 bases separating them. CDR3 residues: CASSLSVSNQPQHF. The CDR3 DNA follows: TGTGCCAGCAGCTTATCAGTGAGCAATCAGCCCCAGCATTTT.

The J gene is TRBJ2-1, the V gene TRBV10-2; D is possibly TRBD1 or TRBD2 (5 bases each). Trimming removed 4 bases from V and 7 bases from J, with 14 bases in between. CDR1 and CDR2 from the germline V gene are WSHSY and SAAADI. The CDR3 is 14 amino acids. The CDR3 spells CASSAGQTKNEQFF. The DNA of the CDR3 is TGCGCCAGCAGTGCGGGGCAGACCAAAAATGAGCAGTTCTTC.

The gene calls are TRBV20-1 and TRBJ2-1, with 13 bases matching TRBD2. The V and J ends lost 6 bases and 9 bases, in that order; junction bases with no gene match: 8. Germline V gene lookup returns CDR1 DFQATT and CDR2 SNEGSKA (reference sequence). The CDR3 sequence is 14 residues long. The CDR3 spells CSATGTSGDSEQFF. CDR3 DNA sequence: TGCAGTGCGACCGGGACTAGCGGGGACAGTGAGCAGTTCTTC.

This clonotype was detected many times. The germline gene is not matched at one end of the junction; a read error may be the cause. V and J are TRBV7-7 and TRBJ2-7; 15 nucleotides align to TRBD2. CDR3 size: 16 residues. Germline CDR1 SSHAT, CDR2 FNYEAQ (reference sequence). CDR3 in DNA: TGTGCTAGCAGCGCCGGGACTAGCGGGGGGAATTACGAGCAGTACTTC. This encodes CASSAGTSGGNYEQYF.

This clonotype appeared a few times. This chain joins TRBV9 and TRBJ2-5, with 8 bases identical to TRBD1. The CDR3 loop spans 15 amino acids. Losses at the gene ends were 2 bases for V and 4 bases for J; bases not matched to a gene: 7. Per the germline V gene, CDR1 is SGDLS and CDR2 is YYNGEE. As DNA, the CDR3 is TGTGCCAGCAGCGTTTCCGGGACAGGACGAGAGACCCAGTACTTC. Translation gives CASSVSGTGRETQYF.